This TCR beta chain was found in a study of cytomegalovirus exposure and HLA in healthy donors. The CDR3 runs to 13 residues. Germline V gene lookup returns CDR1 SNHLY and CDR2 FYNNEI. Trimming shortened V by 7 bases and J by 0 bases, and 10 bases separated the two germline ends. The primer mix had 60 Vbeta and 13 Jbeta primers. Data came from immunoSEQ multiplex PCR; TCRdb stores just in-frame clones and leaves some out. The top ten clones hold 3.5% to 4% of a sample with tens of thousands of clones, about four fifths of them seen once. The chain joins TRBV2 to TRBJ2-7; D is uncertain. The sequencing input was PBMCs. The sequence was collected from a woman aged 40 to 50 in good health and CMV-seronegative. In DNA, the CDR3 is TGTGCCAGCAACCCGGTGAGCTCCTACGAGCAGTACTTC. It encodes CASNPVSSYEQYF.